The rows below give T cell receptor beta chains drawn from one sample of a study of cytomegalovirus exposure and HLA in healthy donors. Repertoires were generated with immunoSEQ multiplex PCR, while TCRdb's copy carries only in-frame clones and drops some. The table includes about 120,000 clones, about 80% detected once. The source material was PBMCs. The receptors here all came from a man aged 55-75 years in good health and CMV-seropositive. CDR3s include the opening cysteine and the closing phenylalanine or tryptophan. D genes are given only for firm matches. Part of the rows lack a size; the others show once, few, many or a class for expanded clones.

D | J | V | size | DNA | CDR3
NA | TRBJ1-1 | TRBV5-4 | NA | TGTGCCAGCAGCTTCAGGGGTGGGGGCACTGAAGCTTTCTTT | CASSFRGGGTEAFF
NA | TRBJ1-1 | TRBV10-3 | few | TGTGCCATCGGGCACGAGGGGGACACTGAAGCTTTCTTT | CAIGHEGDTEAFF
NA | TRBJ1-1 | TRBV28 | NA | TGTGCCAGCAGTTTACGGGGAGGTGAAGCTTTCTTT | CASSLRGGEAFF
TRBD1 | TRBJ1-5 | TRBV7-9 | NA | TGTGCCAGCAGCTCACCCCCGGGACAGGGCAATCAGCCCCAGCATTTT | CASSSPPGQGNQPQHF
NA | TRBJ2-7 | TRBV5-1 | NA | TGCGCCAGCAGCTTAGGGGGACGAACTCTCGGGGAGCAGTACTTC | CASSLGGRTLGEQYF
NA | TRBJ2-7 | TRBV7-9 | NA | TGTGCCAGCAGCTTAGTATTTGGAGGGCTTCTACGGGAGCAGTACTTC | CASSLVFGGLLREQYF
NA | TRBJ1-3 | TRBV9 | once | TGTGCCAGCAGCCCTCGCCCCAGGAATGGGGCCTCTGGAAACACCATATATTTT | CASSPRPRNGASGNTIYF
TRBD2 | TRBJ2-3 | TRBV28 | NA | TGTGCCAGCAGTGACCTTATAGCGGGAGAGCACACAGATACGCAGTATTTT | CASSDLIAGEHTDTQYF
TRBD2 | TRBJ2-4 | TRBV7-2 | NA | TGTGCCAGCAGCTTGCGGACTAGCGACATTCAGTACTTC | CASSLRTSDIQYF
NA | TRBJ2-1 | TRBV18 | NA | TGTGCCAGCTCATCGACTACGATAGAGGTTGAGCAGTTCTTC | CASSSTTIEVEQFF
TRBD2 | TRBJ2-1 | TRBV7-9 | few | TGTGCCAGCAGCTTAAAGGAACTAGCGGGCAATGAGCAGTTCTTC | CASSLKELAGNEQFF
NA | TRBJ1-1 | TRBV7-3 | NA | TGTGCCAGCAGGCACAGCGGGTTATACACTGAAGCTTTCTTT | CASRHSGLYTEAFF
TRBD1 | TRBJ2-5 | TRBV5-1 | NA | TGCGCCAGCAGCCCCCGGACAGGACAAGAGACCCAGTACTTC | CASSPRTGQETQYF
TRBD2 | TRBJ2-1 | TRBV5-4 | NA | TGTGCCAGCAGCTGGGGAAGCGGGGGAAATGAGCAGTTCTTC | CASSWGSGGNEQFF
TRBD1 | TRBJ2-3 | TRBV5-6 | few | TGTGCCAGCAGGGACAGGGGTACAGATACGCAGTATTTT | CASRDRGTDTQYF
NA | TRBJ2-3 | TRBV5-8 | NA | TGTGCCAGCACCTATGCGGGGACAGATACGCAGTATTTT | CASTYAGTDTQYF
TRBD1 | TRBJ1-1 | TRBV2 | NA | TGTGCCAGCAGTGTTGCCGGGACAGCCAACACTGAAGCTTTCTTT | CASSVAGTANTEAFF
TRBD2 | TRBJ2-3 | TRBV7-2 | NA | TGTGCCAGCAGCTTAGCCGCGGGGGGTTCAGATACGCAGTATTTT | CASSLAAGGSDTQYF
TRBD1 | TRBJ2-5 | TRBV5-1 | NA | TGCGCCAGCAGCTACGGGACAGGCCAAGAGACCCAGTACTTC | CASSYGTGQETQYF
TRBD1 | TRBJ2-7 | TRBV13 | medium-sized | TGTGCCAGCAGCTTAGGCGGGACAGGGCACGGCGAGCAGTACTTC | CASSLGGTGHGEQYF
NA | TRBJ1-4 | TRBV18 | NA | TGTGCCAGCTCAGTAAACGTCGGTGGTTGGGAAAAACTGTTTTTT | CASSVNVGGWEKLFF
TRBD1 | TRBJ2-5 | TRBV7-2 | NA | TGTGCCAGCAGCCTCGACAGGGGCCAAGAGACCCAGTACTTC | CASSLDRGQETQYF
TRBD1 | TRBJ1-5 | TRBV4-1 | NA | TGCGCCAGCAGCCCGGGGACAGGGGAATATAATCAGCCCCAGCATTTT | CASSPGTGEYNQPQHF
NA | TRBJ1-5 | TRBV4-1 | NA | TGCGCCAGCAGCCCTGAGGATTCTAGCAATCAGCCCCAGCATTTT | CASSPEDSSNQPQHF
TRBD2 | TRBJ2-1 | TRBV7-2 | NA | TGTGCCAGCAGCTTAGTAGGGGCCCGAGCGGGAGGGGACAATGAGCAGTTCTTC | CASSLVGARAGGDNEQFF
NA | TRBJ2-7 | TRBV28 | NA | TGTGCCAGTCTTGGGGGCATCGCCCTAGGGCAGTACTTC | CASLGGIALGQYF
NA | TRBJ2-5 | TRBV10-3 | NA | TGTGCCATCAGTGAGTCGATCGTGGGGGGGCTTTCAGAGACCCAGTACTTC | CAISESIVGGLSETQYF
TRBD1 | TRBJ1-2 | TRBV5-1 | NA | TGCGCCAGCAGCCCACAGGGGGCCTCATATGGCTACACCTTC | CASSPQGASYGYTF
TRBD1 | TRBJ2-7 | TRBV29-1 | NA | TGCAGCGCAGGAGAGACAGGGTTCTACGAGCAGTACTTC | CSAGETGFYEQYF
NA | TRBJ1-1 | TRBV11-3 | NA | TGTGCCAGCAGCTTAGGGGGGGGCCTCACTGAAGCTTTCTTT | CASSLGGGLTEAFF
NA | TRBJ1-1 | TRBV9 | NA | TGTGCCAGCAGCGCGGACAGAAATGAAGCTTTCTTT | CASSADRNEAFF
TRBD2 | TRBJ2-2 | TRBV19 | NA | TGTGCCAGTAGTATGAGGTCTAGCGGGGCCAACACCGGGGAGCTGTTTTTT | CASSMRSSGANTGELFF
NA | TRBJ2-5 | TRBV4-1 | NA | TGCGCCAGCAGCCACACTTCCGGGACTCATCAAGAGACCCAGTACTTC | CASSHTSGTHQETQYF
TRBD1 | TRBJ1-1 | TRBV28 | NA | TGTGCCAGCAGTACCTGGACAGGGGGGATGAACACTGAAGCTTTCTTT | CASSTWTGGMNTEAFF
NA | TRBJ1-5 | TRBV11-2 | NA | TGTGCCAGCAGCTTAGGAGGCGTAGGGCCCCAGCATTTT | CASSLGGVGPQHF
TRBD1 | TRBJ1-6 | TRBV5-6 | NA | TGTGCCAGCAGCGGAACCGGGACAGGGGCCGACTCCTATAATTCACCCCTCCACTTT | CASSGTGTGADSYNSPLHF
NA | TRBJ1-1 | TRBV5-1 | NA | TGCGCCAGCAGCTTGTTTGGGGGCCAAACGAACACTGAAGCTTTCTTT | CASSLFGGQTNTEAFF
NA | TRBJ2-1 | TRBV6-6 | NA | TGTGCCAGCAGGTTCGACAGTTCCTCCTACAATGAGCAGTTCTTC | CASRFDSSSYNEQFF
TRBD1 | TRBJ1-5 | TRBV6-5 | NA | TGTGCCAGCACCAGGACAGGGCCCCCCTTGGGGCCCCAGCATTTT | CASTRTGPPLGPQHF
TRBD1 | TRBJ1-1 | TRBV6-6 | NA | TGTGCCAGCCGCCAGGGGGCGCTGAACACTGAAGCTTTCTTT | CASRQGALNTEAFF
NA | TRBJ1-1 | TRBV27 | NA | TGTGCCAGCAGGGGTTTGGGGGGGACTGAAGCTTTCTTT | CASRGLGGTEAFF
TRBD1 | TRBJ1-2 | TRBV28 | NA | TGTGCCAGCAGTTTATATCAGGGGGCCACATATGGCTACACCTTC | CASSLYQGATYGYTF
NA | TRBJ2-3 | TRBV9 | NA | TGTGCCAGCAGCGTAGGACGGGTATCCACAGATACGCAGTATTTT | CASSVGRVSTDTQYF
NA | TRBJ2-1 | TRBV7-3 | NA | TGTGCCAGCAGCTTAAGGGGGCTAAACAATGAGCAGTTCTTC | CASSLRGLNNEQFF
TRBD1 | TRBJ1-1 | TRBV5-1 | few | TGCGCCAGCAGTTTGAACCTCCAGGGGGTGAACACTGAAGCTTTCTTT | CASSLNLQGVNTEAFF